The rows below give T cell receptor beta chains drawn from one sample of a study of blood T cell repertoires in COVID-19. The protocol was immunoSEQ multiplex PCR, while the TCRdb copy is restricted to in-frame clones and leaves out a portion. The repertoire holds about 150,000 clones, approximately 80% seen once, with around an eighth in the top ten. The sample taken for sequencing was peripheral blood. The receptors were gathered from a woman aged 55-70 years with COVID-19, enrolled during active disease. The CDR3 runs from the conserved cysteine through the conserved F or W. D genes are given only for firm matches.

d_call	v_call	j_call	cdr3_length	cdr3_aa
NA	TRBV6-5	TRBJ1-2	13	CAVSRQDPYGYTF
NA	TRBV25-1	TRBJ2-1	17	CASSGQGLRSSYNEQFF
TRBD1	TRBV5-1	TRBJ1-6	16	CASSLAVGQGIGALHF
NA	TRBV19	TRBJ1-6	17	CASTMGPGGRNNSPLHF
NA	TRBV19	TRBJ1-4	15	CASSGGRATNEKLFF
TRBD2	TRBV5-1	TRBJ2-5	17	CASSLRLAGGTGETQYF
NA	TRBV27	TRBJ1-6	14	CASRAEGSLSPLHF
NA	TRBV4-1	TRBJ1-5	16	CALITGTGISNQPQHF
NA	TRBV9	TRBJ1-6	13	CASSVGRDSPLHF
TRBD1	TRBV5-5	TRBJ1-5	16	CASSWAGTGGLRPQHF
NA	TRBV15	TRBJ1-1	16	CATSSEVRYGRHEAFF
NA	TRBV6-1	TRBJ2-1	14	CASSDGQSFNEQFF
TRBD1	TRBV6-4	TRBJ2-3	15	CASTSGTGVSDTQYF
NA	TRBV7-2	TRBJ1-5	15	CASSLNLRSNQPQHF
NA	TRBV5-1	TRBJ1-4	15	CASSLIPSTNEKLFF
NA	TRBV5-1	TRBJ2-1	15	CASSLASATYNEQFF
TRBD1	TRBV11-2	TRBJ1-1	14	CASSLGITGGEAFF
TRBD1	TRBV9	TRBJ1-4	13	CASSVDRQGKLFF
TRBD1	TRBV27	TRBJ1-2	14	CASSWGQGVYGYTF
TRBD1	TRBV2	TRBJ2-5	15	CASRRQGASGETQYF
NA	TRBV9	TRBJ2-6	16	CASSPTALSGANVLTF
NA	TRBV11-2	TRBJ1-6	13	CASSLQGNSPLHF
NA	TRBV19	TRBJ1-5	15	CASTMEGRPGQPQHF
NA	TRBV6-5	TRBJ1-1	13	CASIIQGSRITFF
NA	TRBV3-1/TRBV3-2	TRBJ2-5	12	CASSPVVETQYF
NA	TRBV6-5	TRBJ2-2	15	CASSTLKSGTGELFF
TRBD1	TRBV6-6	TRBJ1-6	20	CASSRTGQGRVVTYNSPLHF
NA	TRBV10-3	TRBJ1-2	16	CAINTHSGGREYGYTF
NA	TRBV11-3	TRBJ2-1	15	CASSIQGTPYNEQFF
NA	TRBV25-1	TRBJ1-6	14	CASSRDTYNSPLHF
TRBD1	TRBV29-1	TRBJ1-1	12	CSVAGQGEKAFF
TRBD1	TRBV12-3/TRBV12-4	TRBJ1-1	13	CASRGQMNTEAFF
TRBD2	TRBV14	TRBJ2-1	16	CASSPLTAKPGGNQFF
NA	TRBV29-1	TRBJ1-1	10	CSVVRVEAFF
TRBD1	TRBV6-6	TRBJ1-2	13	CASSTDRDYGYTF
NA	TRBV9	TRBJ1-6	14	CASSVAAGNSPLHF
NA	TRBV27	TRBJ1-2	13	CASSSLGGYGYTF
NA	TRBV27	TRBJ1-5	15	CASSLGWGGNQPQHF
NA	TRBV6-6	TRBJ2-2	15	CASIGGLAATGELFF
NA	TRBV2	TRBJ2-2	14	CASRGDSHSGELFF
TRBD1	TRBV5-4	TRBJ1-6	17	CASSLRLTGGVNSPLHF
TRBD1	TRBV5-1	TRBJ2-6	16	CASSSGTGNGANVLTF
NA	TRBV3-1/TRBV3-2	TRBJ1-1	14	CASSQDTGYTEAFF
TRBD2	TRBV5-6	TRBJ2-1	16	CASSPRLAGIYNEQFF
NA	TRBV3-1/TRBV3-2	TRBJ1-6	13	CASRTGRYGALHF
NA	TRBV10-2	TRBJ1-5	17	CASDPRWGGNSNQPQHF
NA	TRBV4-2	TRBJ2-7	14	CASSPDILGKEQYF
NA	TRBV19	TRBJ1-4	14	CASSMERADEKLFF
NA	TRBV7-9	TRBJ1-5	15	CASSLGGYSNQPQHF
NA	TRBV3-1/TRBV3-2	TRBJ1-1	16	CASSQTGLRGNTEAFF
NA	TRBV11-2	TRBJ1-4	13	CASSLNHGVKLFF
TRBD1	TRBV19	TRBJ2-7	14	CASSSHRGPYEQYF
NA	TRBV18	TRBJ1-1	13	CASSLQGNTEAFF
TRBD1	TRBV14	TRBJ2-2	15	CASSLGQGKTGELFF
NA	TRBV25-1	TRBJ1-1	13	CASLAGGNTEAFF
NA	TRBV5-1	TRBJ1-2	14	CASSLSVVDINYTF
TRBD2	TRBV3-1/TRBV3-2	TRBJ2-3	16	CASSQDLGGGVDTQYF
NA	TRBV30	TRBJ1-1	19	CAWIFKRSARALMNTEAFF